The 3 T cell receptor beta chains presented below share a single source sample, sequenced in a study of PD-1 blockade in classical Hodgkin lymphoma. The data were produced by immunoSEQ multiplex PCR, yet TCRdb's version contains in-frame clones alone and is incomplete. The sample lists about 93,000 clones, around 80% occurring once. The time point is: cycle 4 day 1 (C4D1), after less than seven weeks of nivolumab. Each and every patient relapsed after autologous stem cell transplantation, and patients got differing brentuximab vedotin exposure. The starting material was peripheral blood mononuclear cells (PBMCs), obtained before the fourth cycle of nivolumab. The receptors here all came from a human donor with classical Hodgkin lymphoma.

This clone was observed a handful of times. The CDR3 DNA reads TGCGCCAGCAGCTTGACAGGTCTTGGAACTGAAGCTTTCTTT. Its translation is CASSLTGLGTEAFF. This chain links TRBV5-1 with TRBJ1-1; tentatively, D is TRBD1 (5 bases). The CDR3 runs to 14 residues. The germline V gene encodes CDR1 SGHRS and CDR2 YFSETQ. V lost 1 base and J lost 5, with 12 bases in between.

The chain uses TRBV7-9 and TRBJ2-3, with 10 bases lining up with TRBD1. Germline-derived CDR1 and CDR2 are SEHNR and FQNEAQ (reference sequence). The junction had 6 bases not matched to a gene; V was cut back by 0 bases and J by 3 bases. The CDR3 extends over 17 amino acids. This chain's CDR3 is CASSLATGTGATDTQYF. DNA of the CDR3: TGTGCCAGCAGCTTAGCCACCGGGACAGGGGCGACAGATACGCAGTATTTT.

The chain combines TRBV28 with TRBJ1-6; 8 bases fit TRBD1. Germline V lookup: CDR1 MDHEN, CDR2 SYDVKM. The CDR3 runs to 14 residues. The ends lost 6 bases at V and 9 bases at J; junction bases unmatched: 7. CDR3 residues: CASSTTGEGSPLHF. In DNA form, the CDR3 reads TGTGCCAGCAGCACGACAGGGGAGGGTTCACCCCTCCACTTT.